A selection of T cell receptor beta chains follows, all from one sample in a study of technical replicates of blood from a handful of donors. Profiled with immunoSEQ multiplex PCR; TCRdb holds only in-frame clones, not every one. Of tens of thousands of clones listed, approximately 91% were seen once; the top ten hold about 4.9%. The sample consisted of PBMCs. These receptors originate from a human donor in good health. Some clones in this sample may be carry-over from other donors' samples. Both conserved end residues are part of each CDR3. Fields, in order: V gene, clone size, CDR3 length, D gene, J gene, CDR3 protein, CDR3 DNA. The D gene is left open where the match is weak. Clone size is not always given. Where it is, it says once, few, many or a class for expanded clones.

v_call: TRBV14; clone_size: NA; cdr3_length: 13; d_call: NA; j_call: TRBJ2-6; cdr3_aa: CASRELGANVLTF; cdr3_nt: TGTGCCAGCAGAGAGCTCGGGGCCAACGTCCTGACTTTC
v_call: TRBV2; clone_size: NA; cdr3_length: 13; d_call: TRBD1; j_call: TRBJ1-2; cdr3_aa: CASRGTGGYGYTF; cdr3_nt: TGTGCCAGCAGGGGGACAGGGGGGTATGGCTACACCTTC
v_call: TRBV27; clone_size: few; cdr3_length: 13; d_call: NA; j_call: TRBJ1-1; cdr3_aa: CASSRGSFTEAFF; cdr3_nt: TGTGCCAGCAGTCGCGGTAGTTTCACTGAAGCTTTCTTT
v_call: TRBV4-2; clone_size: NA; cdr3_length: 16; d_call: NA; j_call: TRBJ2-3; cdr3_aa: CASSQEASGSTDTQYF; cdr3_nt: TGTGCCAGCAGCCAAGAAGCCAGCGGGAGCACAGATACGCAGTATTTT
v_call: TRBV19; clone_size: NA; cdr3_length: 14; d_call: NA; j_call: TRBJ2-7; cdr3_aa: CASSPQEGENEQYF; cdr3_nt: TGTGCCAGTAGTCCTCAAGAGGGGGAGAACGAGCAGTACTTC
v_call: TRBV6-5; clone_size: NA; cdr3_length: 13; d_call: NA; j_call: TRBJ2-7; cdr3_aa: CASSWGRGREQYF; cdr3_nt: TGTGCCAGCAGTTGGGGCAGGGGTCGCGAGCAGTACTTC
v_call: TRBV19; clone_size: NA; cdr3_length: 14; d_call: TRBD1; j_call: TRBJ1-5; cdr3_aa: CASSRDRIGQPQHF; cdr3_nt: TGTGCCAGTAGTAGGGACAGGATTGGTCAGCCCCAGCATTTT
v_call: TRBV4-1; clone_size: NA; cdr3_length: 14; d_call: NA; j_call: TRBJ2-5; cdr3_aa: CASSSGGLGETQYF; cdr3_nt: TGCGCCAGCAGCTCCGGGGGGCTTGGGGAGACCCAGTACTTC
v_call: TRBV16; clone_size: NA; cdr3_length: 13; d_call: NA; j_call: TRBJ1-1; cdr3_aa: CASSQALSTEAFF; cdr3_nt: TGTGCCAGCAGCCAAGCGCTGAGCACTGAAGCTTTCTTT
v_call: TRBV4-3; clone_size: NA; cdr3_length: 16; d_call: TRBD2; j_call: TRBJ2-5; cdr3_aa: CASSPGLAGGQETQYF; cdr3_nt: TGCGCCAGCAGCCCTGGACTAGCGGGGGGGCAAGAGACCCAGTACTTC
v_call: TRBV2; clone_size: NA; cdr3_length: 13; d_call: NA; j_call: TRBJ1-4; cdr3_aa: CASLASRVEKLFF; cdr3_nt: TGTGCCAGCCTTGCGAGCCGGGTTGAAAAACTGTTTTTT
v_call: TRBV4-3; clone_size: NA; cdr3_length: 15; d_call: NA; j_call: TRBJ1-2; cdr3_aa: CASSQDLVGQYGYTF; cdr3_nt: TGCGCCAGCAGCCAAGATCTTGTGGGACAATATGGCTACACCTTC
v_call: TRBV19; clone_size: NA; cdr3_length: 14; d_call: TRBD2; j_call: TRBJ2-1; cdr3_aa: CASGTSAGYNEQFF; cdr3_nt: TGTGCCAGTGGGACTAGCGCCGGGTACAATGAGCAGTTCTTC
v_call: TRBV7-2; clone_size: NA; cdr3_length: 15; d_call: TRBD2; j_call: TRBJ2-5; cdr3_aa: CASSPTTSGGETQYF; cdr3_nt: TGTGCCAGCAGTCCTACGACTAGCGGGGGGGAGACCCAGTACTTC
v_call: TRBV7-3; clone_size: NA; cdr3_length: 14; d_call: TRBD2; j_call: TRBJ2-7; cdr3_aa: CASSLGTSGSEQYF; cdr3_nt: TGTGCCAGCAGCCTCGGGACTAGCGGGAGTGAGCAGTACTTC
v_call: TRBV7-9; clone_size: once; cdr3_length: 11; d_call: NA; j_call: TRBJ1-2; cdr3_aa: CASSLLGAFTF; cdr3_nt: TGTGCCAGCAGCTTATTAGGGGCGTTTACCTTC
v_call: TRBV4-3; clone_size: NA; cdr3_length: 15; d_call: NA; j_call: TRBJ2-6; cdr3_aa: CASSQRTAGANVLTF; cdr3_nt: TGCGCCAGCAGCCAGCGGACAGCTGGGGCCAACGTCCTGACTTTC
v_call: TRBV5-1; clone_size: NA; cdr3_length: 15; d_call: TRBD2; j_call: TRBJ2-7; cdr3_aa: CASSLGSSGRAGQYF; cdr3_nt: TGCGCCAGCAGCTTGGGCTCTAGCGGGAGGGCCGGGCAGTACTTC
v_call: TRBV9; clone_size: NA; cdr3_length: 16; d_call: NA; j_call: TRBJ1-6; cdr3_aa: CASSKEPTTGNSPLHF; cdr3_nt: TGTGCCAGCAGCAAAGAACCTACAACCGGGAATTCACCCCTCCACTTT
v_call: TRBV6-1; clone_size: few; cdr3_length: 15; d_call: TRBD1; j_call: TRBJ2-7; cdr3_aa: CASRQDRERTYEQYF; cdr3_nt: TGTGCCAGCAGGCAGGACAGGGAGAGGACCTACGAGCAGTACTTC
v_call: TRBV9; clone_size: once; cdr3_length: 16; d_call: TRBD1; j_call: TRBJ2-7; cdr3_aa: CASSPGGQGVSYEQYF; cdr3_nt: TGTGCCAGCAGCCCAGGGGGACAGGGGGTCTCCTACGAGCAGTACTTC
v_call: TRBV27; clone_size: NA; cdr3_length: 14; d_call: NA; j_call: TRBJ1-2; cdr3_aa: CASSLSAVGFGYTF; cdr3_nt: TGTGCCAGCAGTTTATCAGCGGTTGGGTTTGGCTACACCTTC
v_call: TRBV2; clone_size: NA; cdr3_length: 15; d_call: TRBD1; j_call: TRBJ1-2; cdr3_aa: CASRYNRGTNYGYTF; cdr3_nt: TGTGCCAGCAGGTACAACAGGGGAACTAACTATGGCTACACCTTC
v_call: TRBV18; clone_size: NA; cdr3_length: 14; d_call: TRBD2; j_call: TRBJ2-3; cdr3_aa: CASSGGLVADTQYF; cdr3_nt: TGTGCCAGCTCAGGGGGACTAGTAGCAGATACGCAGTATTTT
v_call: TRBV5-6; clone_size: NA; cdr3_length: 16; d_call: TRBD2; j_call: TRBJ2-7; cdr3_aa: CASSFDWGTSGSEQYF; cdr3_nt: TGTGCCAGCAGCTTTGATTGGGGGACTAGCGGGTCCGAGCAGTACTTC
v_call: TRBV9; clone_size: NA; cdr3_length: 16; d_call: TRBD1; j_call: TRBJ2-3; cdr3_aa: CASSARGQGGTDTQYF; cdr3_nt: TGTGCCAGCAGCGCCCGAGGACAGGGCGGAACAGATACGCAGTATTTT
v_call: TRBV4-1; clone_size: NA; cdr3_length: 15; d_call: NA; j_call: TRBJ1-4; cdr3_aa: CASSQDFDRGEKLFF; cdr3_nt: TGCGCCAGCAGCCAAGATTTCGATAGGGGTGAAAAACTGTTTTTT